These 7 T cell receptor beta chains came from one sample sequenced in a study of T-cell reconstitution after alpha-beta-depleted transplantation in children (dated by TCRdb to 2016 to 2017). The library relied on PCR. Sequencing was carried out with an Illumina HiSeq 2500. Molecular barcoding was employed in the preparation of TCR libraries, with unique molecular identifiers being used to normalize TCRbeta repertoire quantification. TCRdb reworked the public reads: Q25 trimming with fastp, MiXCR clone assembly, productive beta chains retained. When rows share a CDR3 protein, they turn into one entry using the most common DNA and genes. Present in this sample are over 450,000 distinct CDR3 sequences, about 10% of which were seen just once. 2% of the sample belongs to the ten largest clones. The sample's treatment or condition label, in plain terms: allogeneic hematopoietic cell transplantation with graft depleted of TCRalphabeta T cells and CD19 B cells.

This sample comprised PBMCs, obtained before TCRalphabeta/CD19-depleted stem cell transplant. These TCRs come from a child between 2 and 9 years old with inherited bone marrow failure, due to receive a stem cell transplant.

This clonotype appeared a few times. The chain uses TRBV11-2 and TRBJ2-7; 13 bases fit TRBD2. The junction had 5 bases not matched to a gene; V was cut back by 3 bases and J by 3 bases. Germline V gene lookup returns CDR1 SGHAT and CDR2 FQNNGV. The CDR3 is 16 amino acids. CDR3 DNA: TGTGCCAGCAGCTTCCCGACTAGCGGGAGGAGCTACGAGCAGTACTTC. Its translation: CASSFPTSGRSYEQYF.

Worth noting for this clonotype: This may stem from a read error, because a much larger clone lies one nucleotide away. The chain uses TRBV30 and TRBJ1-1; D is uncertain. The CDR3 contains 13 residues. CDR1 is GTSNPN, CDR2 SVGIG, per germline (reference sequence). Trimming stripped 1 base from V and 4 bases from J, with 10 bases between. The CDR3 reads CAWSGPVGTEAFF. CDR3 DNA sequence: TGTGCCTGGAGTGGACCGGTGGGCACTGAAGCTTTCTTT.

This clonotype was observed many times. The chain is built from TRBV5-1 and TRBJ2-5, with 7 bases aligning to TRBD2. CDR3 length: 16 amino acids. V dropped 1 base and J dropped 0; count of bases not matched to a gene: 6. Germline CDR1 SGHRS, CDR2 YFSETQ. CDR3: CASSLRLAVYQETQYF. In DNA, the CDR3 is TGCGCCAGCAGCTTGAGACTAGCAGTCTACCAAGAGACCCAGTACTTC.

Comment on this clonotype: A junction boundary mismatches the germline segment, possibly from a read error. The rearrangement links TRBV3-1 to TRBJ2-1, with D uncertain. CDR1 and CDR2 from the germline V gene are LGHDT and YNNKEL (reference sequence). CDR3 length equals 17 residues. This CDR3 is CASTQEPTVGTYNEQFF. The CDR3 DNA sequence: TGTGCCAGCACCCAAGAACCCACAGTGGGCACGTACAATGAGCAGTTCTTC.

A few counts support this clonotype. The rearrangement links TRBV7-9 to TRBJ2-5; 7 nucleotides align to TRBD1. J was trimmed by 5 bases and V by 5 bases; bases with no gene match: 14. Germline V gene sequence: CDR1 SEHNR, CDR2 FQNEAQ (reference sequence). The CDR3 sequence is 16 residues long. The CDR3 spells CASSAGQVWTWETQYF. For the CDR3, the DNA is TGTGCCAGCAGCGCAGGACAGGTCTGGACGTGGGAGACCCAGTACTTC.

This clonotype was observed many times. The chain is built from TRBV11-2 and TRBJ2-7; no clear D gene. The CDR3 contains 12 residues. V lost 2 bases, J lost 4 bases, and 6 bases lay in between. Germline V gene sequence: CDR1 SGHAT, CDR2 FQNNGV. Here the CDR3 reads CASSLRDYEQYF. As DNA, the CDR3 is TGTGCCAGCAGCTTAAGGGATTACGAGCAGTACTTC.

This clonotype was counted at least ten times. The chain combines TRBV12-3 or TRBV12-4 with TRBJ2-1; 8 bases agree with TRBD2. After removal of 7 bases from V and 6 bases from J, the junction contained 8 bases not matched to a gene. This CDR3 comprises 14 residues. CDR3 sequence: CASILSGSRNEQFF. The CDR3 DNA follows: TGTGCCAGCATTCTCAGCGGGAGTCGCAATGAGCAGTTCTTC.